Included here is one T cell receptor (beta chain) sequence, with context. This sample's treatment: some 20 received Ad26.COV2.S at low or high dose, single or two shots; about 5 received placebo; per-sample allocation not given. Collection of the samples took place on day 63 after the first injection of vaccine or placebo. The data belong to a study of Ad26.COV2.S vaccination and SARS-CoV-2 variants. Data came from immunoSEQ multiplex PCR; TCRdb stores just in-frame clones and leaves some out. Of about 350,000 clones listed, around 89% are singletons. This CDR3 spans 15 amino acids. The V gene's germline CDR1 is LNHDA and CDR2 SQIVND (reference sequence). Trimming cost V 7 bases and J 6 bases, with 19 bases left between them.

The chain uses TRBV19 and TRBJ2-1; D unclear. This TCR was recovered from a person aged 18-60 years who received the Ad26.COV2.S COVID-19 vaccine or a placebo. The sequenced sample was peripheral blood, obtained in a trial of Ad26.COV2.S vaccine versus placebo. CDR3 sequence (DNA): TGTGCCAGTAAGAACGAGTTAGGACGACTCAATGAGCAGTTCTTC. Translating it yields CASKNELGRLNEQFF.